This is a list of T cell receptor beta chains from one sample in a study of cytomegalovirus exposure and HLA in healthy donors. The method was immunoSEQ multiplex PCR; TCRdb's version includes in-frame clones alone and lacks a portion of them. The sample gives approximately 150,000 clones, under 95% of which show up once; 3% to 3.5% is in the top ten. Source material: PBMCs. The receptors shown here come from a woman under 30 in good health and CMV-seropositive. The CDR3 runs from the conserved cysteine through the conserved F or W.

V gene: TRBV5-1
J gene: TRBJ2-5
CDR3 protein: CASSSTGQETQYF

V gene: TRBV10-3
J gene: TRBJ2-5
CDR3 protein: CAISASLGQRQETQYF

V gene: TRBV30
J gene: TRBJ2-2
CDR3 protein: CAWTGLAPNTGELFF

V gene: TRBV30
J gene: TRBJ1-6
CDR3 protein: CALMPNNSPLHF

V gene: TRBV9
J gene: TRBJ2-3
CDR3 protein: CASSGRDRSTDTQYF

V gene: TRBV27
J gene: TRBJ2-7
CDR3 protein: CAIRGLSSYAEQYF

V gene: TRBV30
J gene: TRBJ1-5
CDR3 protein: CAWGEDRVESNQPQHF

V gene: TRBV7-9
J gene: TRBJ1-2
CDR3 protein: CAARGVSYGYTF

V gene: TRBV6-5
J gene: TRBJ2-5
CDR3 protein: CASSYHRQGSRETQYF

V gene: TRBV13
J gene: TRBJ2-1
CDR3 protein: CASTKGLGFDNEQFF

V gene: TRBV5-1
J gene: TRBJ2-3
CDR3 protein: CASTDNGWGHAPDYRTDTQYF

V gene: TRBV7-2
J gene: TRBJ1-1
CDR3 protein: CASSLVPIRSSKQGAFF

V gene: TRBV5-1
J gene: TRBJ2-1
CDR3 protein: CASTRTGDYNEQFF

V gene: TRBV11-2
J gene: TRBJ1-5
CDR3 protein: CASSEGTLFRNQPQHF

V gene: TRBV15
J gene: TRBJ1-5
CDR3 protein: CATSRDSSGGNQPQHF

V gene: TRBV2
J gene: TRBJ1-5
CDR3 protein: CASSELGIDQPQHF

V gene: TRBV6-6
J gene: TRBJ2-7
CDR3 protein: CASSYQPSSGEQYF

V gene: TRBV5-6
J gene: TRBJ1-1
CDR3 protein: CASSLVTGTEAFF

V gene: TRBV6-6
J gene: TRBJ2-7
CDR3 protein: CASRRGTDYEQYF

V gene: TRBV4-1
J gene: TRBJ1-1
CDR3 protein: CASSQDRPWDRDRGTEAFF

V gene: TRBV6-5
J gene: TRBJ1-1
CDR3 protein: CASSQGPGVDTEAFF

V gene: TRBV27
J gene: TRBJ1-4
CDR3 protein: CASSLAVSRIEKLFF

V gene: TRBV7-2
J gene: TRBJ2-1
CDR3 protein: CASSLTSGRNEQFF

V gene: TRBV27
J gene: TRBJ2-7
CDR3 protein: CASRRLGTSGYEQYF

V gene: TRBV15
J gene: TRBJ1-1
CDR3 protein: CATSRDRAGGNTEAFF

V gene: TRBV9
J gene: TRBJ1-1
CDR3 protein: CASSDGADMNTEAFF

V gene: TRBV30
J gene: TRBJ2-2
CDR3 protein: CAWTSGANTGELFF

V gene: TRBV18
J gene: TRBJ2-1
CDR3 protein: CASSPRDRTYNEQFF

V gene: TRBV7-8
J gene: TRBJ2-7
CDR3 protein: CASSLGSRYEQYF

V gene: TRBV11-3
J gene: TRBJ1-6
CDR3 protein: CASSLVAGQDSPLHF

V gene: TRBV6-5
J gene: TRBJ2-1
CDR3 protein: CASRPLAGGPNEQFF

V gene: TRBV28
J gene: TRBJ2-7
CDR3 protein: CASRDRGGLGQYF

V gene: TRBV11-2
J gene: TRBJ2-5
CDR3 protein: CASRSRDRVQETQYF

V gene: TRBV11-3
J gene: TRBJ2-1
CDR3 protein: CASSLGGLAGRNEQFF

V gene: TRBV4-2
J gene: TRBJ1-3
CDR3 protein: CASSQGRGGGNTIYF